This T cell receptor (beta chain) was identified in a study of technical replicates of blood from several donors. The germline V gene has CDR1 SGHTA and CDR2 FQGTGA. CDR3 length: 13 residues. The germline V and J ends were trimmed by 5 bases and 8 bases, with 15 bases remaining between them. Method: immunoSEQ multiplex PCR; TCRdb's copy keeps in-frame clones and lacks some. The sample consists of tens of thousands of clones, 91% of them appearing once. The sequencing sample was made of PBMCs. The chain joins TRBV7-3 to TRBJ1-2, with a tentative D call TRBD1 (5 bases). This receptor was obtained from a human donor in good health. Some clones in this sample may be carry-over from other donors' samples. The CDR3 spells CASSPRGGDGYTF. The CDR3, as DNA: TGTGCCAGCAGCCCCCGGGGAGGGGACGGCTACACCTTC. Complete variable domain (other parts from reference TRBV7-3 and TRBJ1-2): GAGVSQTPSNKVTEKGKYVELRCDPISGHTALYWYRQSLGQGPEFLIYFQGTGAADDSGLPNDRFFAVRPEGSVSTLKIQRTERGDSAVYLCASSPRGGDGYTFGSGTRLTVV.